The present TCR beta chain was sequenced within a study of blood T cell repertoires in COVID-19. Data came from immunoSEQ multiplex PCR; TCRdb stores just in-frame clones and leaves some out. This table has fewer than 200,000 clones, 84% appearing once. The V segment lost 5 bases and the J segment 8 bases; nucleotides outside the gene matches: 7. Germline CDR1 and CDR2: MNHEY and SVGAGI. This CDR3 is 13 amino acids long. Sample: peripheral blood. The rearrangement uses TRBV6-5 and TRBJ1-2; 8 positions agree with TRBD1. The receptor was derived from a man aged 35 to 55 who had recovered from COVID-19. The CDR3 region has the DNA TGTGCCAGCAGTCCACGGACAGGGAGAGGCTACACCTTC. Translating it yields CASSPRTGRGYTF.